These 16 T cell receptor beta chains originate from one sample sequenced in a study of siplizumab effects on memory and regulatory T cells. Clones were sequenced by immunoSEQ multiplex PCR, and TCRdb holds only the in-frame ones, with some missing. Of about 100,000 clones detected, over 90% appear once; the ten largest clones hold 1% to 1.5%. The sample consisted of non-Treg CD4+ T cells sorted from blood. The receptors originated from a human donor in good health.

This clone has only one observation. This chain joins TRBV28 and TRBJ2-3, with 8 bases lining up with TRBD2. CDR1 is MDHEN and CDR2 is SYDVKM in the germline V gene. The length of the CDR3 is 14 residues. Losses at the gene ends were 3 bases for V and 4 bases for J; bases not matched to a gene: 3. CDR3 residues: CASSFRGGADTQYF. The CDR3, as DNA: TGTGCCAGCAGTTTTCGGGGGGGCGCAGATACGCAGTATTTT. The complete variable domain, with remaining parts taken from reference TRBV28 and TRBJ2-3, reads DVKVTQSSRYLVKRTGEKVFLECVQDMDHENMFWYRQDPGLGLRLIYFSYDVKMKEKGDIPEGYSVSREKKERFSLILESASTNQTSMYLCASSFRGGADTQYFGPGTRLTVL.

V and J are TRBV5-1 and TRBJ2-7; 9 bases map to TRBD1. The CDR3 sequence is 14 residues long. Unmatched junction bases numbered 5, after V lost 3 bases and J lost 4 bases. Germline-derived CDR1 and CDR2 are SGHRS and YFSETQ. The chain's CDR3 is CASSWGQGTYEQYF. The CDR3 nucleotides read TGCGCCAGCAGCTGGGGACAGGGTACTTACGAGCAGTACTTC.

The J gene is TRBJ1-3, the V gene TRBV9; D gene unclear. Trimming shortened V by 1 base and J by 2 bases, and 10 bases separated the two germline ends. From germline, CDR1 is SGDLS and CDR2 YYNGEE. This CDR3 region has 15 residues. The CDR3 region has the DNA TGTGCCAGCAGCGTATTAGGTGGGGCTGGAAACACCATATATTTT. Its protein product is CASSVLGGAGNTIYF.

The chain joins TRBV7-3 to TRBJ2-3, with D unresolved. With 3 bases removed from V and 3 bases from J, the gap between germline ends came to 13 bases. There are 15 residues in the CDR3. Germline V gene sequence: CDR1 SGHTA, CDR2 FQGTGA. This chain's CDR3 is CASSLSPTRTDTQYF. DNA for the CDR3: TGTGCCAGCAGCTTGAGCCCAACGAGGACAGATACGCAGTATTTT. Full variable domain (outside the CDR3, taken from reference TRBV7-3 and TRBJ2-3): GAGVSQTPSNKVTEKGKYVELRCDPISGHTALYWYRQSLGQGPEFLIYFQGTGAADDSGLPNDRFFAVRPEGSVSTLKIQRTERGDSAVYLCASSLSPTRTDTQYFGPGTRLTVL.

CDR3 loop: CASSYRGTGHNEQFF. The CDR3 DNA follows: TGTGCCAGCAGTTACCGCGGGACAGGGCACAATGAGCAGTTCTTC. This chain joins TRBV6-5 and TRBJ2-1, with 9 positions matching TRBD1. The CDR3 is 15 amino acids. In germline, CDR1 is MNHEY, CDR2 SVGAGI. V dropped 2 bases and J dropped 5; count of bases not matched to a gene: 4.

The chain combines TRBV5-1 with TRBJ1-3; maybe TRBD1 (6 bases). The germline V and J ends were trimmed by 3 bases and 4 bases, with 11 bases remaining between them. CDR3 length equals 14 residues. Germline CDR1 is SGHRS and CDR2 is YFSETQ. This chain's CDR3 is CASSSGQSGNTIYF. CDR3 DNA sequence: TGCGCCAGCAGCTCCGGACAGTCCGGAAACACCATATATTTT.

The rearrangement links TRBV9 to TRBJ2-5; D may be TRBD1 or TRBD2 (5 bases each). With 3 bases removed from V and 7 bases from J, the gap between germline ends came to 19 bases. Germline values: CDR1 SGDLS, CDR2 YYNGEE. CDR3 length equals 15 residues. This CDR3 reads CASSAAGTPQGTQYF. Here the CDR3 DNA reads TGTGCCAGCAGCGCCGCCGGGACCCCCCAGGGGACCCAGTACTTC. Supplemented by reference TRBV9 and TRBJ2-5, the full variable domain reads DSGVTQTPKHLITATGQRVTLRCSPRSGDLSVYWYQQSLDQGLQFLIQYYNGEERAKGNILERFSAQQFPDLHSELNLSSLELGDSALYFCASSAAGTPQGTQYFGPGTRLLVL.

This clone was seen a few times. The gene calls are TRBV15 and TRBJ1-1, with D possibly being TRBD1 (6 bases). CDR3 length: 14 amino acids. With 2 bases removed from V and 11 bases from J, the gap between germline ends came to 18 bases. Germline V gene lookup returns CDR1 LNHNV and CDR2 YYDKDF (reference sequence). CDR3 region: CATSRHQNRDLAFF. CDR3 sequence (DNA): TGTGCCACCAGCAGACACCAAAACAGGGACTTGGCTTTCTTT.

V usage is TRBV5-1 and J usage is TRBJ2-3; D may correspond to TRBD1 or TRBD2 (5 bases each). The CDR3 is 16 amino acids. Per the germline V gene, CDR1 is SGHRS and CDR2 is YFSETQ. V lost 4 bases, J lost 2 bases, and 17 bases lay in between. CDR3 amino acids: CASSPFTAGTTDTQYF. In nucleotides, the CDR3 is TGCGCCAGCAGCCCTTTCACGGCCGGGACCACAGATACGCAGTATTTT.

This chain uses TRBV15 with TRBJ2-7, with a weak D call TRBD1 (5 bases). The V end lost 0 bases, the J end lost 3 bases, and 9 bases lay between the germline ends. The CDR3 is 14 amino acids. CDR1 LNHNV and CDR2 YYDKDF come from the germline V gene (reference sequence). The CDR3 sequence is CATSREGPHYEQYF. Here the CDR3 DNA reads TGTGCCACCAGCAGAGAGGGGCCCCACTACGAGCAGTACTTC.

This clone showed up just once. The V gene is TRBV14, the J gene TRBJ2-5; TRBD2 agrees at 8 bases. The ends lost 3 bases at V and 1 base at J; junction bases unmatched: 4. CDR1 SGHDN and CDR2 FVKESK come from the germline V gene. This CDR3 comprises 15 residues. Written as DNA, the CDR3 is TGTGCCAGCAGCCACCTAGGACTAGCCCAAGAGACCCAGTACTTC. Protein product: CASSHLGLAQETQYF.

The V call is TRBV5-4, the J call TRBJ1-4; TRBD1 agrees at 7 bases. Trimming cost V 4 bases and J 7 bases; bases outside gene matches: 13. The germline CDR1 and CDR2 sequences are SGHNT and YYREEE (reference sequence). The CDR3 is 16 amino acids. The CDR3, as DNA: TGTGCCAGCAGCAGAAACGGAGGGGGCGCGAGTGAAAAACTGTTTTTT. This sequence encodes CASSRNGGGASEKLFF.

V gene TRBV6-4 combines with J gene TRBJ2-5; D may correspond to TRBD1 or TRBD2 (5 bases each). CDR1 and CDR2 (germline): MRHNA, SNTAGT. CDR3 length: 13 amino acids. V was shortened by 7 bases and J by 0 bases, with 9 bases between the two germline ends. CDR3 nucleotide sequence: TGTGCCAGCATTGGGACGCACCAAGAGACCCAGTACTTC. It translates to CASIGTHQETQYF.

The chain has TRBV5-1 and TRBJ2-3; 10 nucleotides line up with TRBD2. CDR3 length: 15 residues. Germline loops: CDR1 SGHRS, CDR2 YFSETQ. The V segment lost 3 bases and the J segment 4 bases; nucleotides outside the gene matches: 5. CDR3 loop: CASSWLAGEADTQYF. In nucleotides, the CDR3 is TGCGCCAGCAGCTGGCTAGCGGGGGAGGCAGATACGCAGTATTTT.

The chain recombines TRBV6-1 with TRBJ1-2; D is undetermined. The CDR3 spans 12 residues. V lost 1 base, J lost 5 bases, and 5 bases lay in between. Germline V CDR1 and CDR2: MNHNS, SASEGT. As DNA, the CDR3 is TGTGCCAGCAGTGAAGTTGGGTATGGCTACACCTTC. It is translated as CASSEVGYGYTF.

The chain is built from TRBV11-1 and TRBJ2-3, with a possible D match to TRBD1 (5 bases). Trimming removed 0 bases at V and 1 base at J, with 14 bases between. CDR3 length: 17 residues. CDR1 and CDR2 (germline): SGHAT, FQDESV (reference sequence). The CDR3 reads CASSLARSGFRTDTQYF. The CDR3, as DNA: TGTGCCAGCAGCTTAGCGCGCTCAGGGTTTCGCACAGATACGCAGTATTTT.